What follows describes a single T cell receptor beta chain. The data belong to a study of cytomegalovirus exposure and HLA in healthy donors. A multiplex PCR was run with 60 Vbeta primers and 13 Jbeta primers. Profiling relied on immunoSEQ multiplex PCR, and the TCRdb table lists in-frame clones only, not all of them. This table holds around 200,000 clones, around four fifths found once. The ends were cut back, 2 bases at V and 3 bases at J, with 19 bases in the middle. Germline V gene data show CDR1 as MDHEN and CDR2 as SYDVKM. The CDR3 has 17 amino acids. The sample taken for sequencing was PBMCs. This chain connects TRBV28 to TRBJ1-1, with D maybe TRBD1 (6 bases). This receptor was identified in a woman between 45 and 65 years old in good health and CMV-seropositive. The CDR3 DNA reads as TGTGCCAGCAGTTTACCCACCCCGGGGAGGGGGGACACTGAAGCTTTCTTT. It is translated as CASSLPTPGRGDTEAFF.